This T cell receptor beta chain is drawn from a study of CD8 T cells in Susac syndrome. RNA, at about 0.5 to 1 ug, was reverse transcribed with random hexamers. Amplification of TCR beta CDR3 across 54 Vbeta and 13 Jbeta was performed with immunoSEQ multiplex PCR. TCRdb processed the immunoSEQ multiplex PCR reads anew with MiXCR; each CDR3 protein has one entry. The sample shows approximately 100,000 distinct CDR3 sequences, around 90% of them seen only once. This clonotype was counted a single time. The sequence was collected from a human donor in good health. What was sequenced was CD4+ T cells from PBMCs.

CDR3 amino acids: CSVPKRQAGDNEQFF. The CDR3 coding sequence is TGCAGCGTCCCCAAAAGACAGGCCGGGGACAATGAGCAGTTCTTC. V is TRBV29-1 and J is TRBJ2-1; D might be TRBD1 (6 bases). The CDR3 is 15 amino acids. Per the germline V gene, CDR1 is SQVTM and CDR2 is ANQGSEA. V gave up 6 bases and J gave up 5 bases, with 20 bases separating them.